The 12 T cell receptor beta chains below were found in one sample sequenced in a study of blood T cell repertoires in COVID-19. Method: immunoSEQ multiplex PCR; TCRdb's copy keeps in-frame clones and lacks some. The table includes approximately 260,000 clones, roughly 90% detected once. Sequences were obtained from peripheral blood. The receptors were sampled from a man aged 55 to 69 who had recovered from COVID-19.

The V call is TRBV9, the J call TRBJ1-3; perhaps TRBD1 as D (5 bases). This CDR3 contains 18 residues. V lost 5 bases to trimming and J lost 3 bases, with 24 bases between them. Germline V gene data show CDR1 as SGDLS and CDR2 as YYNGEE. DNA of the CDR3: TGTGCCAGCAGTCGCCGGGGAGGAGCAGGGACTGTTGGAAACACCATATATTTT. It is translated as CASSRRGGAGTVGNTIYF. Looking up the rest from reference TRBV9 and TRBJ1-3 gives the full variable domain: DSGVTQTPKHLITATGQRVTLRCSPRSGDLSVYWYQQSLDQGLQFLIQYYNGEERAKGNILERFSAQQFPDLHSELNLSSLELGDSALYFCASSRRGGAGTVGNTIYFGEGSWLTVV.

This chain uses TRBV9 with TRBJ2-7, with D tentatively TRBD1 (6 bases). V lost 4 bases, J lost 1 base, and 15 bases lay in between. Germline V gene lookup returns CDR1 SGDLS and CDR2 YYNGEE. This CDR3 is built from 15 residues. The CDR3 DNA reads as TGTGCCAGCAGCCCCTCCAGGGGCGGATCCTACGAGCAGTACTTC. This gives the protein CASSPSRGGSYEQYF.

The rearrangement joins TRBV24-1 to TRBJ2-3, with 8 positions matching TRBD2. Germline V gene sequence: CDR1 KGHDR, CDR2 SFDVKD. The J segment lost 7 bases and the V segment lost 4 bases, leaving 9 bases of the junction unmatched. CDR3 length equals 15 residues. The CDR3, as DNA: TGTGCCACCAGTGACCCCTCGGGGGGGGGACATACGCAGTATTTT. This sequence encodes CATSDPSGGGHTQYF.

The V call is TRBV30, the J call TRBJ2-3; D call uncertain. This CDR3 has 14 amino acids. Deletions cut 2 bases from V and 3 bases from J, with 12 bases between. The germline V gene has CDR1 GTSNPN and CDR2 SVGIG (reference sequence). The CDR3 DNA is TGTGCCTGGAGTTTTCGGGTTGGTACAGATACGCAGTATTTT. Amino acids: CAWSFRVGTDTQYF.

The V call is TRBV3-1 (or the pseudogene TRBV3-2), the J call TRBJ2-5, with D possibly being TRBD2 (6 bases). This CDR3 contains 15 residues. Trimming removed 4 bases from V and 3 bases from J, with 15 bases in between. CDR1 LGHDT and CDR2 YNNKEL come from the germline V gene (reference sequence). The CDR3, as DNA: TGTGCCAGCAGCCCCCACCTGGGAGGAGAAGAGACCCAGTACTTC. Translating it yields CASSPHLGGEETQYF.

The chain is built from TRBV19 and TRBJ1-1; perhaps TRBD1 as D (6 bases). The CDR3 spans 13 residues. Per the germline V gene, CDR1 is LNHDA and CDR2 is SQIVND (reference sequence). V lost 5 bases and J lost 6, with 13 bases in between. The CDR3 region is CASSLQGRAEAFF. The CDR3 nucleotides are TGTGCCAGTAGTTTACAGGGACGGGCTGAAGCTTTCTTT.

This rearrangement joins TRBV10-3 to TRBJ2-3; TRBD2 matches at 7 bases. CDR1 and CDR2 from the germline V gene are ENHRY and SYGVKD. Trimming at V came to 4 bases and at J to 5 bases, leaving 3 bases not matched to a gene. This CDR3 comprises 13 residues. In DNA form, the CDR3 reads TGTGCCATCAGTGGGGCTAGCGGAGATACGCAGTATTTT. It is translated as CAISGASGDTQYF.

V is TRBV20-1 and J is TRBJ1-1; maybe TRBD1 (6 bases). Germline CDR1 DFQATT, CDR2 SNEGSKA (reference sequence). The CDR3 extends over 10 amino acids. V lost 5 bases and J 10 bases, leaving 11 bases between the germline ends. The CDR3 DNA reads TGCAGTGCTCGAACAGGGATAGCTTTCTTT. This codes for CSARTGIAFF.

This sequence joins TRBV18 and TRBJ2-7; D not certain. Per germline, CDR1 KGHSH and CDR2 LQKENI. The CDR3 consists of 11 residues. Trimming stripped 3 bases from V and 3 bases from J, with 3 bases between. The CDR3 region is CASSPGYEQYV. CDR3 coding DNA: TGTGCCAGCTCACCCGGCTACGAGCAGTACGTC.

This chain connects TRBV29-1 to TRBJ2-7; no clear D gene. The CDR3 loop spans 12 amino acids. In germline, CDR1 is SQVTM, CDR2 ANQGSEA. V dropped 8 bases and J dropped 5 bases, with 16 bases sitting between them. This CDR3 is CSTPPEEHEQYV. CDR3 bases: TGCAGCACACCTCCAGAGGAACACGAGCAGTACGTC.

The rearrangement joins TRBV6-6 to TRBJ1-2; 9 nucleotides match TRBD1. CDR1 and CDR2 (germline): MNHNY, SVGAGI (reference sequence). Trimming cost V 6 bases and J 1 base; bases outside gene matches: 6. There are 15 residues in the CDR3. The CDR3 nucleotides read TGTGCCAGCAGGACCCCGGGACAGGGTAACTATGGCTACACCTTC. Protein: CASRTPGQGNYGYTF.

The chain recombines TRBV24-1 with TRBJ1-2; 7 bases agree with TRBD1. V shed 5 bases, J shed 1 base, and the junction held 9 bases outside the gene matches. Germline CDR1 KGHDR, CDR2 SFDVKD. The CDR3 totals 16 residues. CDR3 loop: CATSGLRDSLNYGYTF. The CDR3 region has the DNA TGTGCCACCAGTGGCCTCCGGGACAGCCTTAACTATGGCTACACCTTC.